This T cell receptor (beta chain) was identified during a study of blood T cell repertoires in COVID-19. Study background: Both acute and convalescent COVID-19 samples were obtained from the United States, Italy and Spain. In each case, the material was cDNA or gDNA derived from T cells, B-cell-depleted T cells, or PBMCs.

Authors' data handling: Quantification of nucleated cells was approximated via reference gene primer amplification. Sequencing used immunoSEQ multiplex PCR; TCRdb keeps in-frame clones, though not all of them. For V, J and clone size, that table is used; D and trimming come from the DNA. The data hold 250,000 to 350,000 clones, with 75% to 90% observed a single time. Concerning this clone itself: At one end, the junction sequence differs from germline, possibly due to a read error.

It was during active infection that Seattle patients were enrolled and then longitudinally followed. This clonotype was sampled from a woman in her fifties or sixties with COVID-19, enrolled during active disease. The sequencing input was peripheral blood.

CDR3 amino acids: CASTLAGNEQFF. DNA of the CDR3: TGTGCCAGCACCTTAGCCGGCAATGAGCAGTTCTTC. The rearrangement uses TRBV7-9 and TRBJ2-1; D ambiguous. Germline loops: CDR1 SEHNR, CDR2 FQNEAQ (reference sequence). The CDR3 runs to 12 residues.